This T cell receptor (beta chain) originates from a study of Graves' ophthalmopathy and Graves' hyperthyroidism (dated by TCRdb to the late 2010s). About the full investigation: Peripheral blood was collected at initial diagnosis, before any treatment. The study used signatures of the TCR beta repertoire to tell Graves' ophthalmopathy apart from Graves' hyperthyroidism and to predict which patients would progress to ophthalmopathy. In total, some 130 blood samples were TCR-sequenced: 43 ophthalmopathy, roughly 77 hyperthyroidism and approximately 17 hyperthyroidism-to-ophthalmopathy patients. To explore V-J signatures that distinguish ophthalmopathy from hyperthyroidism, a discovery set of about a hundred patients was enrolled, made up of under 50 with ophthalmopathy and around 60 with stable hyperthyroidism. An independent validation cohort was composed of 18 hyperthyroidism patients and about 16 patients who later progressed from hyperthyroidism to ophthalmopathy. In about six hyperthyroidism patients, the T-cell repertoires found in thyroid tissue were compared with those found in blood. Following sample collection, hyperthyroidism patients were given methimazole at a starting dose of 30 mg daily, and ophthalmopathy patients were given high-dose intravenous methylprednisolone. Study-level results and caveats: In cross-validation, the 13-signature model distinguished ophthalmopathy from stable hyperthyroidism with just over 85% sensitivity and roughly 81% specificity, while in the test set the corresponding values were about 80% and 75%. Sample size was not predetermined statistically, and investigators were not blinded to group allocation. In validation, the model predicted ophthalmopathy progression with nearly 71% sensitivity and approximately 78% specificity; roughly eleven predicted patients were CT-confirmed with GO in a median of approximately 6.5 months. Most expanded thyroid clonotypes with a frequency above 0.001 also appeared in blood, which suggests that blood repertoires may reflect the immune response in the thyroid.

For repertoire sequencing, the TCR beta CDR3 regions were amplified from RNA transcripts. HTBI primers and the Qiagen OneStep RT-PCR kit were used in a first-round RT-PCR, which was followed by a second-round multiplex PCR, size selection and purification. The libraries underwent paired-end sequencing with 100 bp reads on an Illumina HiSeq2000. Per the original workflow: SOAPnuke was used for read processing, and reads with adapters, uncalled bases, a mean Phred below 15, or no exact constant-primer or identifier match were discarded. COPE v1.2.5 was used to merge the high-quality paired reads. Each unique nucleotide sequence was treated as a clonotype, and MiTCR v1.1 was used to align the clonotypes to the IMGT TRB V, D and J references. The analysis was limited to V-J combinations with a frequency above 0.0001, which together covered 99.2% of repertoires. For each V-J combination, a TCR clonal expansion and chaos score was defined as F50 clonal expansion divided by the chaos observed in the TCRdist matrix. Welch's t-statistics and random forest were used to reduce features to some 13 V-J combinations, which were fed into a naive Bayes classifier. Thyroid-blood repertoire similarity was quantified with the Morisita-Horn index. Through fastp at Q25 and MiXCR, TCRdb rebuilt clones from the public reads, retaining in-frame beta chains. Rows with one shared CDR3 protein collapse into an entry with the most common genes and DNA. TCRdb's processing, not the authors', yielded these V and J calls. The sample profile shows 600,000 to 700,000 distinct CDR3 sequences; under 50% of them were found once. The ten largest clones represent more than 2.5% of the sample.

This clonotype occurred many times. Its antigen is currently not known. No much larger clonotype is one base removed from it; base qualities were not supplied. Ophthalmopathy patients had moderately to severely active disease, Clinical Activity Score of at least 3, NOSPECS grade of at least 4, and disease duration under 3 months. Patients with other autoimmune diseases, uncontrolled infections, pregnancy or lactation were excluded. Clinical symptoms, serum thyroxine, TRAb, thyroid ultrasound and orbital computed tomography formed the basis of the diagnosis. Using Ficoll-Paque density gradient centrifugation, PBMCs were isolated from about 10 ml of fresh peripheral blood. Total RNA was extracted with Trizol reagent and quality-checked on an Agilent 2100 Bioanalyzer. Taken from cysteine to phenylalanine, the CDR3 has 17 residues. Just CDR3 DNA is preserved here, 51 bases in frame from base 1. Per the germline V gene, ENHRY is the CDR1 and SYGVKD is the CDR2. Trimming takes 0 bases from V and 9 bases from J, and the germline ends sit 21 bases apart.

The rearranged chain carries TRBV10-3 and TRBJ1-5; the D gene remains uncertain. The clonotype originates from an adult man with Graves' ophthalmopathy. Sequenced sample: peripheral blood. In nucleotide form, the sequence is TGTGCCATCAGTGAGTCGAACGGCAGATCCAATCAAGGGCCCCAGCATTTT. It is translated as CAISESNGRSNQGPQHF.